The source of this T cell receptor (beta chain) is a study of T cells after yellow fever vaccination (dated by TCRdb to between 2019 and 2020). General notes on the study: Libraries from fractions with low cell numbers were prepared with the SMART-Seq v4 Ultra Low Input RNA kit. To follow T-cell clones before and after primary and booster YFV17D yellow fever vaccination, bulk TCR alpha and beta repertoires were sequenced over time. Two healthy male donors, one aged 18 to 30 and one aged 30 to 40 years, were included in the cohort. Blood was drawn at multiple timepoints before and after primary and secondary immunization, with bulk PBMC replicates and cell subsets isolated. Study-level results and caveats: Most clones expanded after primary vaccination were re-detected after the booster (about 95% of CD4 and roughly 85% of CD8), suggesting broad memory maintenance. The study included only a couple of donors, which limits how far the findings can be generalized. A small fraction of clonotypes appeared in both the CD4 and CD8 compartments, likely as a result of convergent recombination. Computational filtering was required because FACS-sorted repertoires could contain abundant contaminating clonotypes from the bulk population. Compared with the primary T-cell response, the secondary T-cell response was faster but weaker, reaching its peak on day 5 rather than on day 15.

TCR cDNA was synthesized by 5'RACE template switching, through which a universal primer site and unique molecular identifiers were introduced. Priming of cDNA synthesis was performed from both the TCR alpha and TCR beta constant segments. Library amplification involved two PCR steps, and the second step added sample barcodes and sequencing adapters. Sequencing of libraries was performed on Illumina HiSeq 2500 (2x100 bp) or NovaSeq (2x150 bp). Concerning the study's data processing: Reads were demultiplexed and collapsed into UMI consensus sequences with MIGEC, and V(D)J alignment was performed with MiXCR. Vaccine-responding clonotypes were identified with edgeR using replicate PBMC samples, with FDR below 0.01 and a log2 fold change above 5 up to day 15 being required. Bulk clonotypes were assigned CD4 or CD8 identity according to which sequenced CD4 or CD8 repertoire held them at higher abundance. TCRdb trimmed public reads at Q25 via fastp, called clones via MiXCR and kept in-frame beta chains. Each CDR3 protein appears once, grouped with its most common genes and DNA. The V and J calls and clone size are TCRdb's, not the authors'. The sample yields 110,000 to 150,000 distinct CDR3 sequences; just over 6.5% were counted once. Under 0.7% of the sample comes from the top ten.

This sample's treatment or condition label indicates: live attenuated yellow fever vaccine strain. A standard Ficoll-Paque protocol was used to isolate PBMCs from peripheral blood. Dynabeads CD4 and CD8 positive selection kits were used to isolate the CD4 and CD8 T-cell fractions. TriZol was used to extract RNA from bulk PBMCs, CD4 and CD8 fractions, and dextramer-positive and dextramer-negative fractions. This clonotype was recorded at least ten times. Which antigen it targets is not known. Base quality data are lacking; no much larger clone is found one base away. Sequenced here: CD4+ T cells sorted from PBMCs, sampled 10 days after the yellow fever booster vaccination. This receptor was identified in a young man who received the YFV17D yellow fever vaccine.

At the DNA level, the sequence is TGTGCCAGCAGTTCCATTGGCGGGAGCACAGAGACCCAGTACTTC. This codes for CASSSIGGSTETQYF. The rearranged segments are TRBV28 and TRBJ2-5; the central 7 bases match TRBD2. V is pruned by 4 bases and J by 4 bases, leaving 9 bases of the junction without a gene match. The CDR3 sequence holds 15 residues, the cysteine and phenylalanine included. Only the CDR3 DNA stays, 45 bases, in frame from base 1. Reading the germline V gene gives CDR1 MDHEN and CDR2 SYDVKM.